This record concerns one T cell receptor beta chain sequence. Its antigen is undetermined. Genomic DNA of each subset was evenly split across several immunoSEQ plates. Clones were sequenced by immunoSEQ multiplex PCR, and TCRdb holds only the in-frame ones, with some missing. The sample includes about 2.3 million clones, just over 90% of them seen just once. The donors, all of them Caucasian adults, lived in Nashville, Tennessee. The germline V gene has CDR1 DFQATT and CDR2 SNEGSKA (reference sequence). V dropped 5 bases and J dropped 3 bases, with 8 bases sitting between them. The CDR3 spans 11 residues. This sample was taken from a study of shared clonotypes between healthy human individuals. Study outcomes and limitations: Represented genetic and exposure-history diversity was restricted by having few donors.

The clonotype was recovered from a man between 18 and 35 years old in good health. Some clones in this sample may be carry-over from other donors' samples. The chain uses TRBV20-1 and TRBJ2-7; weak D call: TRBD1 (6 bases). The specimen sequenced was naive CD4+ T cells from PBMCs. The sample's subset: CD45RA+ positively selected. The CDR3 region is CSARQVYEQYF. The CDR3 region has the DNA TGCAGTGCTCGACAGGTCTACGAGCAGTACTTC.